This T cell receptor beta chain was sequenced during a study of T-cell reconstitution after alpha-beta-depleted transplantation in children. For TCRbeta, the library was prepared with unique molecular identifiers. TCRdb processed the PCR reads anew with MiXCR; each CDR3 protein has one entry. The sample yields approximately 93,000 distinct CDR3 sequences, approximately 8.4% seen once. This clonotype was counted ten times or more. This CDR3 is 13 amino acids long. V lost 3 bases to trimming and J lost 0 bases, with 6 bases between them. CDR1 is DFQATT and CDR2 is SNEGSKA in the germline V gene (reference sequence).

The chain recombines TRBV20-1 with TRBJ1-3; D unresolved. The sequence was obtained from a human donor who donated a stem cell graft to a child with congenital amegakaryocytic thrombocytopenia. Sequencing used PBMCs from the stem cell graft donor, obtained from the stem cell graft. The CDR3 sequence: CSASGRSGNTIYF. In DNA form, the CDR3 reads TGCAGTGCTAGCGGCCGCTCTGGAAACACCATATATTTT.